This T cell receptor (beta chain) derives from a study of cytomegalovirus exposure and HLA in healthy donors (dated by TCRdb to about 2017). Background for the entire study: An earlier analysis of approximately 640 of the donors reported 250 to 300 Gb of sequence data and about 100 million unique TCR beta sequences from about 180 million T cells. The study aimed to test whether signatures of past pathogen exposure could be identified by cataloging public T cell receptors. The T cell repertoires of roughly 660 subjects were profiled by immunosequencing and related to cytomegalovirus serostatus. The study combined high-throughput TCR immunosequencing, statistical association of individual TCRs with disease status, and machine learning to predict cytomegalovirus infection status. Among around 400 genotyped donors of the cohort, an average of approximately 240,000 unique TCR beta nucleotide sequences was sequenced per donor, of which about 19% were non-productive. Typing coverage varied by locus: roughly 620-640 donors for A, B, C, DRB1 and DQB1; about 520 for DQA1; about 570 for DPA1; 450 to 480 for DPB1. Donor age, sex, ethnicity and CMV serostatus were collected together with the repertoire data. In an earlier analysis of roughly 580 of the donors, high-throughput TCR beta sequencing was used to judge whether each TCR beta V gene segment behaved as functional or pseudogenic. The later analysis used no new phenotypic data to find candidate immune exposures, relying instead on TCR beta sequences and their occurrence across donors. Every repertoire in the discovery cohort had been generated on one and the same sequencing platform. Among the roughly 400 genotyped donors, approximately 82% belonged to the genetic ancestry cluster associated with self-reported Caucasian donors. HLA typing covered class I and class II loci at four-digit resolution. Roughly 300 gigabases of sequencing data and tens of millions of unique TCR sequences were included in an early release covering around 600 HLA-typed donors. In addition to the first cohort of 650 to 750 subjects, a separate validation cohort of over 90 different subjects was used. To study patterns of TCR occurrence, a later analysis re-analyzed previously published TCR beta repertoires from just over 650 donors and added high-resolution HLA genotyping. Several DR-DQ haplotypes were handled as single units for association and clustering because linkage in the cohort was strong. A later genetic analysis took genome-wide SNP genotypes for about 65% of the roughly 670 donors and used that subset as a discovery cohort. Overall results and qualifications from the work: A later analysis found that most CMV-associated TCR beta chains appeared HLA-restricted, with HLA associations seemingly driven largely by CMV exposure. Because HLA typing was unavailable for some donors at each locus, only the typed subset was used in association tests. A later analysis found that TCR association rates varied across HLA loci, with DRB1 alleles showing the most associated TCRs and HLA-C alleles the fewest. Cytomegalovirus status was reported to be diagnosed by the classifier with high specificity and sensitivity in both the original and validation cohorts. A later analysis associated approximately 17,000 TCR beta sequences with specific HLA alleles at a false discovery rate of 0.05. V-gene and J-gene trimming of TCR beta chains was associated with a missense DCLRE1C variant in a later genetic analysis, and the association was replicated in an independent cohort. In a later analysis, several top co-occurrence clusters were reported to appear linked to parvovirus B19, influenza, CMV and Epstein-Barr virus. In a later analysis, HLA-associated TCR beta chains were found to be more clonally expanded and to have lower generation probabilities than equally common non-associated chains. A later genetic analysis reported fewer N-insertions in productive TCRs among donors in an Asian-associated ancestry cluster than the roughly 620-donor mean. Because the 87-base-pair reads could not distinguish some IMGT-functional V segments, including TRBV6-2 and TRBV6-3, those segments were excluded. Linkage disequilibrium might explain the correlated functional status among segregating V segments, but an unknown experimental factor could not be ruled out. In the study, around 150 TCR beta chains were listed as associated with cytomegalovirus. Only TCR beta chains were sequenced in this cohort, and the absence of alpha or paired-chain data limited detectable features. A further reported finding was that TCR beta sequences accurately predicted the HLA-A and HLA-B alleles for most subjects in the first cohort. Across donors, most TCR sequences were observed very rarely, whereas some public TCRs were present in many individuals. Presence/absence analyses assumed roughly uniform sequencing depth across donors, an assumption that may not hold. Because counts were too low, more than 15 rarely observed V segments, including chromosome 9 orphons, were excluded from the earlier analysis of some 540 of the donors. A group of highly shared sequence variants was considered likely to be a technical artifact of the sequencing pipeline. According to the authors, the approach could potentially be generalized to other disease states and immunological phenotypes. Three of the identified cytomegalovirus-associated TCR beta chains were confirmed in vitro to be specific for cytomegalovirus antigens. When HLA alleles, especially DR and DQ, strongly co-occurred, attributing TCR associations to individual alleles was difficult. The only immune exposure information available for the cohort was CMV serostatus. Broadly in line with IMGT annotations, most TCR beta V segments showed up in productive rearrangements about 87% or about 30% of the time in an earlier analysis of 587 of the donors.

Regarding this clone: The antigen it recognizes is unknown. No base quality information exists; no much larger clone differs at one position.

The cohort consisted of hundreds of healthy bone marrow donors. All cohort members were sampled while nominally healthy, although unrecorded immune exposures were likely present. The donor was CMV seropositive and belonged to the group of 250 to 350 seropositive cohort members. A peripheral blood sample was collected from each donor, and TCR beta sequencing was performed on peripheral blood mononuclear cells. Genomic DNA was extracted from the blood cell samples with the Qiagen DNeasy Blood Extraction Kit. Receptor amplification or capture employed the immunoSEQ multiplex PCR assay. For the multiplex PCR, a mixture combining 60 forward primers for TCR Vbeta segments and 13 reverse primers for TCR Jbeta segments was used. A multiplex PCR assay on genomic DNA amplified the CDR3 region of rearranged TCR beta genes. The Illumina HiSeq System was used to sequence the amplified TCR beta libraries as 87-base-pair reads. From the authors' description of their analysis: Across the 700 or so repertoires, a later analysis counted 60 million to 90 million unique TCR beta chains, roughly 11 million of which were shared by at least two donors. To remove PCR and sequencing errors, raw reads were error-corrected and collapsed into unique sequences using a nearest-neighbor algorithm that merged closely related sequences. V, D and J gene segments were assigned by aligning CDR3 sequences to IMGT reference sequences. Each retained sequence needed at least a six-nucleotide match to both a V gene segment and a J gene segment. A rearrangement counted as productive if the CDR3 had no stop codons and remained in frame with V and J, and every other rearrangement counted as non-productive. Following IMGT convention, CDR3 was defined as the stretch from the second conserved V-encoded cysteine to the conserved J-encoded phenylalanine. The earlier analysis of fewer than 750 of the donors excluded sequences that lacked an unambiguous match to a single V gene segment. An earlier analysis of 550 to 650 of the donors classified V segments as functional when productive rearrangements were above 56.7% and as segregating when the standard deviation between donors was above 5%. A statistical classification framework was built for diagnosing cytomegalovirus status from the catalog of TCR beta chain sequences. A later analysis assigned V and J genes by comparing TCR nucleotide sequences with IMGT/GENE-DB human TR gene sequences. Using the TCRdist pipeline, a later analysis assigned CDR3 sequences along with most-parsimonious VDJ recombination scenarios. In a later analysis, each TCR beta chain was defined by its CDR3 amino acid sequence together with its V-gene family, and reads without a unique V-gene family were excluded. To address suspected cross-contamination and a sequencing artifact, a later analysis removed 592 highly shared, low-generation-probability nucleotide sequences. For each public chain, a later analysis derived a clonal expansion index from normalized ranks of inferred template counts within each repertoire. In a later analysis, generation probabilities were computed with a VDJ recombination model fitted to out-of-frame rearrangements, and the resulting probabilities were checked against IGoR. A later analysis scored TCR-TCR, TCR-HLA and TCR-CMV co-occurrence with hypergeometric tests, applying a repertoire-size bias correction to TCR pairs. In a later analysis, false discovery rates were estimated by permuting HLA or CMV assignments 20 times. A later analysis grouped co-occurring TCRs with DBSCAN, adding TCRdist sequence similarity when clustering within HLA-allele-positive subsets. Repertoires with fewer than 30,000 or more than 120,000 public chains, plus five repertoires with anomalous nucleotide sharing, were excluded from co-occurrence clustering. As stored in TCRdb, this immuneACCESS dataset retains in-frame rearrangements with V and J assigned. A fraction of the clones does not appear; measured against another copy, unresolved V genes explain less than half of the discrepancy, and the remainder lacks a known reason. The V and J calls and clone size come from that table; D and trimming were worked out from the DNA. The sample includes about 170,000 clones, with around four fifths observed a single time. 1% of the sample is in the top ten clones.

V sheds 2 bases and J sheds 3 bases, leaving 6 bases between their ends. CDR1 is given as SGHNT and CDR2 as YYREEE, both from the germline V gene (reference sequence). Spanning cysteine to phenylalanine, the CDR3 consists of 12 amino acids. The kept DNA is CDR3 alone, 36 bases in frame from the first base. What was sequenced was PBMCs. The clonotype originates from a woman aged 45-65 years in good health and CMV-seropositive. Here the chain combines TRBV5-4 and TRBJ2-7, with the D gene not confidently named. The CDR3 region: CASSFRGYEQYF. The bases are TGTGCCAGCAGCTTCCGAGGCTACGAGCAGTACTTC.